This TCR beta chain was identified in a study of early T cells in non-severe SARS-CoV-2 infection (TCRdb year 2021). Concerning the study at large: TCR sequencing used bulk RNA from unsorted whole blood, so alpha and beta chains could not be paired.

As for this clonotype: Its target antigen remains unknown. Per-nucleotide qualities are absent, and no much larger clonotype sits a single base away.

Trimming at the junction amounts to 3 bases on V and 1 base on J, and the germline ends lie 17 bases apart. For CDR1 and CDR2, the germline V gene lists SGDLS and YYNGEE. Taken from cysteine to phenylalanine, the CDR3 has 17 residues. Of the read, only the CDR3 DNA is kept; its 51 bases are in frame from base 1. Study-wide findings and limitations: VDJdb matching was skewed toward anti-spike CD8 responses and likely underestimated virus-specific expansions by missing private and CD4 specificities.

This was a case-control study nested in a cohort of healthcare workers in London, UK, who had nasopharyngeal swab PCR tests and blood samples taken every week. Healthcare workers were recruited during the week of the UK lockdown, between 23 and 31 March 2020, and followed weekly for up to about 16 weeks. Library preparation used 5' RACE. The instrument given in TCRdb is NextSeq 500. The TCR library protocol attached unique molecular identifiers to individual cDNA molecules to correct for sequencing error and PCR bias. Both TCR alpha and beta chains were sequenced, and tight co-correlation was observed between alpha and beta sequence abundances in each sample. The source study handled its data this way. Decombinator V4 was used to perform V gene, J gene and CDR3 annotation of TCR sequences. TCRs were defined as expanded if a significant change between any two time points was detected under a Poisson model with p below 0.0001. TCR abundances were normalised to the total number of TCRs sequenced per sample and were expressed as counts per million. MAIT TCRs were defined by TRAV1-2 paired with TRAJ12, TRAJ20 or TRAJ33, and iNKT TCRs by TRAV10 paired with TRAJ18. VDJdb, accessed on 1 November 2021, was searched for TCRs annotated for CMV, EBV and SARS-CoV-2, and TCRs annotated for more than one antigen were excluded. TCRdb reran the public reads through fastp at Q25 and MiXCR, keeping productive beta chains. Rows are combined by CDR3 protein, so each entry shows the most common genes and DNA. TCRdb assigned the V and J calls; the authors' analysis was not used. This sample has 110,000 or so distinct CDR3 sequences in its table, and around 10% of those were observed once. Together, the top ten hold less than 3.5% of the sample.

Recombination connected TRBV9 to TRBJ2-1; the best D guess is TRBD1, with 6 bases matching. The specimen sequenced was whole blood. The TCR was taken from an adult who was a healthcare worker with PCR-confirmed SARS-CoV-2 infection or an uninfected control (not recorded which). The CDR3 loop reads CASSARAGVPSYNEQFF. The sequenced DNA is TGTGCCAGCAGCGCCAGGGCAGGGGTGCCTTCCTACAATGAGCAGTTCTTC.